This entry lists 18 T cell receptor beta chains sequenced from one sample in a study of control samples from healthy donors and cancer patients. Produced via immunoSEQ multiplex PCR; TCRdb's table is partial and in-frame only. Of about 150,000 clones in the sample, roughly 88% were seen once. The specimen was blood. The source is a man aged 18-30 years in good health.

The chain is built from TRBV19 and TRBJ2-3; 7 nucleotides align to TRBD1. CDR3 length: 15 residues. J was trimmed by 2 bases and V by 3 bases; bases with no gene match: 5. From germline, CDR1 is LNHDA and CDR2 SQIVND (reference sequence). The CDR3 region is CASSIRQGATDTQYF. CDR3 coding DNA: TGTGCCAGTAGTATTCGACAGGGAGCCACAGATACGCAGTATTTT.

V and J are TRBV2 and TRBJ1-6, with TRBD1 matching over 7 bases. V lost 8 bases and J lost 10; bases outside the gene matches: 8. The germline CDR1 and CDR2 sequences are SNHLY and FYNNEI. The CDR3 length is 13 residues. The CDR3, as DNA: TGTGCCAGCCGGGGCCAGGGGGGATCACCCCTCCACTTT. Translating gives CASRGQGGSPLHF.

The chain employs TRBV2 and TRBJ2-5, with TRBD2 identical over 10 bases. V gave up 6 bases and J gave up 1 base; unmatched junction bases: 5. This CDR3 region has 15 residues. Germline V gene sequence: CDR1 SNHLY, CDR2 FYNNEI. CDR3 sequence: CASSPRTSGQETQYF. In DNA form, the CDR3 reads TGTGCCAGCAGCCCCAGGACTAGCGGCCAAGAGACCCAGTACTTC.

J is TRBJ1-6 and V is TRBV6-2 or TRBV6-3, with 7 bases fitting TRBD1. This CDR3 has 20 residues. V gave up 0 bases and J gave up 0 bases; unmatched junction bases: 11. Germline V gives CDR1 MNHEY, CDR2 SVGEGT. The CDR3 protein is CASSYSTTGVRSSYNSPLHF. The CDR3 DNA is TGTGCCAGCAGTTACTCGACCACAGGGGTCCGAAGCTCCTATAATTCACCCCTCCACTTT.

This clone has more than one count but fewer than ten. The rearrangement links TRBV7-9 to TRBJ2-7; tentative D call: TRBD2 (5 bases). Germline assignment: CDR1 SEHNR and CDR2 FQNEAQ (reference sequence). The CDR3 covers 14 residues. V dropped 5 bases and J dropped 0 bases, with 11 bases sitting between them. Here the CDR3 reads CASSPWTLSYEQYF. In DNA, the CDR3 is TGTGCCAGCAGCCCGTGGACTCTCTCCTACGAGCAGTACTTC. Full variable domain (missing parts from reference TRBV7-9 and TRBJ2-7): DTGVSQNPRHKITKRGQNVTFRCDPISEHNRLYWYRQTLGQGPEFLTYFQNEAQLEKSRLLSDRFSAERPKGSFSTLEIQRTEQGDSAMYLCASSPWTLSYEQYFGPGTRLTVT.

The genes are TRBV6-2 or TRBV6-3 and TRBJ2-7; no clear D. Germline V gene lookup returns CDR1 MNHEY and CDR2 SVGEGT. The germline V and J ends were trimmed by 2 bases and 4 bases, with 6 bases remaining between them. The length of the CDR3 is 12 residues. DNA for the CDR3: TGTGCCAGCAGTTACCCCGTTTACGAGCAGTACTTC. This gives the protein CASSYPVYEQYF.

The chain links TRBV29-1 to TRBJ1-2, with 7 positions matching TRBD1. CDR1 and CDR2 (germline): SQVTM, ANQGSEA. Germline trimming cut 6 bases from V and 8 bases from J; bases unmatched to any gene: 9. CDR3 length: 12 residues. CDR3: CSVATGAGGYTF. The CDR3 DNA reads as TGCAGCGTCGCCACAGGGGCTGGGGGCTACACCTTC.

This clone was picked up a small number of times. The chain is built from TRBV7-9 and TRBJ1-2; D is possibly TRBD1 (6 bases). Germline CDR1 SEHNR, CDR2 FQNEAQ (reference sequence). Trimming left V 1 base short and J 7 bases short, with 10 bases between. The CDR3 covers 13 residues. CDR3 coding DNA: TGTGCCAGCAGCTTAGACAGGGCAGGTGGCTACACCTTC. Its translation is CASSLDRAGGYTF.

This sequence joins TRBV7-2 and TRBJ2-5; possibly TRBD2 for D (6 bases). In germline, CDR1 is SGHTA, CDR2 FQGNSA. V dropped 5 bases and J dropped 5 bases, with 18 bases sitting between them. CDR3 length: 15 amino acids. This chain's CDR3 is CASSARLEGRETQYF. The CDR3 DNA follows: TGTGCCAGCAGCGCCCGCCTCGAAGGGAGGGAGACCCAGTACTTC.

The V gene is TRBV11-2, the J gene TRBJ1-3; D perhaps matches TRBD1 (6 bases). Trimming removed 2 bases at V and 7 bases at J, with 18 bases between. Per the germline V gene, CDR1 is SGHAT and CDR2 is FQNNGV. The CDR3 is made up of 16 amino acids. The CDR3 region is CASSLRGGLGGNTIYF. The CDR3 DNA is TGTGCCAGCAGCTTACGTGGGGGCCTTGGGGGGAACACCATATATTTT.

With respect to this clone: One end of the junction is discordant with germline, which a read error may explain. The V gene is TRBV19, the J gene TRBJ1-6; no definite D call. Germline CDR1 and CDR2: LNHDA and SQIVND (reference sequence). CDR3 length equals 16 residues. CDR3 in DNA: TGTGCCAGTAGTCCTCGGCAAGAAAAGTTGAATTCACCCCCCCACTTT. Protein: CASSPRQEKLNSPPHF.

This chain links TRBV20-1 with TRBJ2-5; maybe TRBD1 (5 bases). CDR1 is DFQATT and CDR2 is SNEGSKA in the germline V gene (reference sequence). CDR3 length: 12 residues. V lost 6 bases to trimming and J lost 2 bases, with 10 bases between them. CDR3 nucleotides: TGCAGTGCCAGTCAGGGTCAAGAGACCCAGTACTTC. This codes for CSASQGQETQYF.

The V call is TRBV7-3, the J call TRBJ2-3; D uncertain. The CDR3 length is 14 residues. Germline V gene sequence: CDR1 SGHTA, CDR2 FQGTGA. V was clipped by 1 base and J by 1 base, with 6 bases between them. In nucleotides, the CDR3 is TGTGCCAGCAGCTTAAGAGCGCGCACAGATACGCAGTATTTT. The encoded protein is CASSLRARTDTQYF.

This chain links TRBV28 with TRBJ1-5, with D hard to call. Germline-derived CDR1 and CDR2 are MDHEN and SYDVKM. Trimming removed 4 bases from V and 7 bases from J, with 11 bases in between. The CDR3 is 13 residues long. The CDR3 sequence: CASSSEETQPQHF. In DNA, the CDR3 is TGTGCCAGCAGTTCAGAAGAAACGCAGCCCCAGCATTTT.

V gene TRBV24-1 combines with J gene TRBJ2-1, with 11 positions matching TRBD1. The V gene's germline CDR1 is KGHDR and CDR2 SFDVKD. This CDR3 has 16 residues. V lost 3 bases to trimming and J lost 2 bases; unmatched junction nucleotides: 2. The CDR3 coding sequence is TGTGCCACCAGTGATCCGGGACAGGGGGCCTACAATGAGCAGTTCTTC. This sequence encodes CATSDPGQGAYNEQFF.

The V call is TRBV19, the J call TRBJ2-7; D possibly corresponds to TRBD1 (5 bases). CDR1 and CDR2 from the germline V gene are LNHDA and SQIVND (reference sequence). V dropped 6 bases and J dropped 2 bases, with 5 bases sitting between them. The CDR3 length is 11 residues. Here the CDR3 DNA reads TGTGCCAGTAGGACAGCCTACGAGCAGTACTTC. Protein sequence: CASRTAYEQYF.

The chain carries TRBV2 and TRBJ2-3; no clear D gene. With 9 bases removed from V and 2 bases from J, the gap between germline ends came to 15 bases. CDR1 is SNHLY and CDR2 is FYNNEI in the germline V gene. The CDR3 totals 14 residues. CDR3 sequence (DNA): TGTGCCAGGACCCTCCGTGAGGTCACAGATACGCAGTATTTT. Translating gives CARTLREVTDTQYF.

The chain employs TRBV5-4 and TRBJ2-5; 8 bases are a match to TRBD1. Germline loops: CDR1 SGHNT, CDR2 YYREEE (reference sequence). This CDR3 contains 14 residues. V gave up 4 bases and J gave up 0 bases; unmatched junction bases: 2. CDR3 in DNA: TGTGCCAGCAGCCCAGGGGGCCACCAAGAGACCCAGTACTTC. As protein: CASSPGGHQETQYF.